The 27 T cell receptor beta chains given below trace back to one sample, sequenced in a study of blood T cell repertoires in COVID-19. The table came from immunoSEQ multiplex PCR; TCRdb's copy has only in-frame clones and leaves some out. The data show approximately 260,000 clones, with 79% seen just once and 3% to 4% held by the top ten. The sequencing sample was made of peripheral blood. All receptors derive from a woman aged 40 to 49 with active or convalescent COVID-19.

V and J are TRBV29-1 and TRBJ1-1; 8 nucleotides line up with TRBD1. The CDR3 length is 13 residues. V shed 4 bases, J shed 5 bases, and the junction held 6 bases outside the gene matches. Germline V gene data show CDR1 as SQVTM and CDR2 as ANQGSEA. The CDR3 bases are TGCAGCGTTGGGAATACAGGGGGGACTGAAGCTTTCTTT. Protein sequence: CSVGNTGGTEAFF.

The CDR3 nucleotides read TGTGCCAGCAGAGTCGCGCTTAATTCACCCCTCCACTTT. It is translated as CASRVALNSPLHF. V is TRBV6-5 and J is TRBJ1-6; no clear D. Germline lookup yields CDR1 MNHEY and CDR2 SVGAGI. V gave up 6 bases and J gave up 6 bases, with 9 bases separating them. The CDR3 spans 13 residues.

The chain recombines TRBV6-5 with TRBJ1-2; TRBD1 matches 7 bases. This CDR3 has 13 residues. V shed 5 bases, J shed 6 bases, and the junction held 6 bases outside the gene matches. Germline CDR1 reads MNHEY; CDR2 reads SVGAGI. As DNA, the CDR3 is TGTGCCAGCAGTCGGGACAGCGTACATGGCTACACCTTC. Protein product: CASSRDSVHGYTF.

The chain links TRBV6-2 or TRBV6-3 to TRBJ2-5; 9 bases are shared with TRBD2. The ends lost 6 bases at V and 1 base at J; junction bases unmatched: 3. In germline, CDR1 is MNHEY, CDR2 SVGEGT. CDR3 length equals 14 residues. The CDR3 is CASSSTSGQETQYF. DNA of the CDR3: TGTGCCAGCAGCTCGACTAGCGGCCAAGAGACCCAGTACTTC.

J is TRBJ1-3 and V is TRBV5-1, with a possible D match to TRBD1 (6 bases). This CDR3 region has 14 residues. Germline V gene sequence: CDR1 SGHRS, CDR2 YFSETQ. Trimming took off 7 bases at V and 8 bases at J, with 19 bases between the two ends. CDR3 bases: TGCGCCAGCGCCTCGACAGGCCCGGAGGACACCATATATTTT. This sequence encodes CASASTGPEDTIYF.

This clone has a handful of counts. The J gene is TRBJ2-2, the V gene TRBV18, with D possibly being TRBD2 (6 bases). The germline V and J ends were trimmed by 2 bases and 0 bases, with 13 bases remaining between them. The CDR3 is 17 residues long. The germline V gene has CDR1 KGHSH and CDR2 LQKENI. The CDR3 region is CASSPSRGGANTGELFF. CDR3 nucleotides: TGTGCCAGCTCACCATCCCGTGGCGGGGCGAACACCGGGGAGCTGTTTTTT.

This chain uses TRBV11-3 with TRBJ2-7, with D maybe TRBD1 (6 bases). Germline-derived CDR1 and CDR2 are SGHNT and YENEEA. The CDR3 covers 13 residues. Between the trimmed V and J ends, which lost 5 bases and 5 bases, there was a span of 13 bases. The CDR3 nucleotides read TGTGCCAGCAGCCCGGACAGTTTGGACGAGCAGTACTTC. It yields the protein CASSPDSLDEQYF.

CDR3 sequence: CASSQKNSRLAATDTQYF. The CDR3 DNA follows: TGCGCCAGCAGCCAAAAAAATTCCCGACTAGCGGCCACAGATACGCAGTATTTT. The gene calls are TRBV4-1 and TRBJ2-3; 9 positions agree with TRBD2. V lost 2 bases and J lost 2; bases outside the gene matches: 11. Germline CDR1 and CDR2: MGHRA and YSYEKL. This CDR3 has 18 amino acids.

The chain carries TRBV25-1 and TRBJ1-6; TRBD1 might be the D (5 bases). The CDR3 extends over 14 amino acids. V lost 6 bases to trimming and J lost 10 bases, with 16 bases between them. Germline CDR1 MGHDK, CDR2 SYGVNS. The CDR3: CASRNGLRGSPLHF. The CDR3 DNA reads as TGTGCCAGCAGAAACGGATTGCGGGGGTCACCCCTCCACTTT.

The rearrangement uses TRBV5-4 and TRBJ1-5; 8 bases align to TRBD1. The CDR3 contains 13 residues. Per the germline V gene, CDR1 is SGHNT and CDR2 is YYREEE (reference sequence). The V segment lost 4 bases and the J segment 6 bases; nucleotides outside the gene matches: 3. CDR3 sequence (DNA): TGTGCCAGCAGCCGGGACAGGAGTCAGCCCCAGCATTTT. Translated: CASSRDRSQPQHF.

The chain has TRBV10-3 and TRBJ1-2, with 9 bases lining up with TRBD1. The ends lost 0 bases at V and 8 bases at J; junction bases unmatched: 7. The length of the CDR3 is 15 residues. CDR1 is ENHRY and CDR2 is SYGVKD in the germline V gene. The CDR3, as DNA: TGTGCCATCAGTGAGTCGCGGGACAGGGCTTGGGGCTACACCTTC. Translation gives CAISESRDRAWGYTF.

The chain is built from TRBV29-1 and TRBJ1-4; maybe TRBD1 (5 bases). There are 16 residues in the CDR3. V lost 4 bases and J 5 bases, leaving 20 bases between the germline ends. Germline V gene data show CDR1 as SQVTM and CDR2 as ANQGSEA. CDR3: CSVGGQGGGRNEKLFF. The CDR3 DNA sequence: TGCAGCGTTGGAGGGCAAGGCGGGGGTCGGAATGAAAAACTGTTTTTT.

The chain combines TRBV2 with TRBJ1-2, with D perhaps TRBD1 (6 bases). The V gene's germline CDR1 is SNHLY and CDR2 FYNNEI. V was clipped by 4 bases and J by 5 bases, with 14 bases between them. CDR3 size: 14 residues. The chain's CDR3 is CASSVYRVGYGYTF. CDR3 sequence (DNA): TGTGCCAGCAGTGTCTACAGGGTAGGATATGGCTACACCTTC.

The chain joins TRBV19 to TRBJ2-1, with TRBD1 matching 8 bases. With 10 bases clipped from V and 3 bases from J, the junction kept 8 bases outside the gene matches. The germline CDR1 and CDR2 sequences are LNHDA and SQIVND (reference sequence). This CDR3 region has 14 residues. CDR3 amino acids: CATSGRGLYNEQFF. In DNA, the CDR3 is TGTGCCACCTCAGGCAGGGGGCTCTACAATGAGCAGTTCTTC.

The CDR3 region is CAWSVRVSWRGDDNEQFF. The CDR3 DNA follows: TGTGCCTGGAGTGTACGGGTTAGCTGGCGGGGGGACGACAATGAGCAGTTCTTC. The rearrangement uses TRBV30 and TRBJ2-1; 8 bases agree with TRBD2. The CDR3 is 18 residues long. V shed 0 bases, J shed 5 bases, and the junction held 15 bases outside the gene matches. CDR1 is GTSNPN, CDR2 SVGIG, per germline (reference sequence).

The V gene is TRBV7-9, the J gene TRBJ1-5; D gene unclear. Per germline, CDR1 SEHNR and CDR2 FQNEAQ (reference sequence). The V end lost 5 bases, the J end lost 0 bases, and 14 bases lay between the germline ends. The CDR3 length is 16 residues. DNA of the CDR3: TGTGCCAGCAGCCCAGAAGGAGGGTTTAGCAATCAGCCCCAGCATTTT. Protein product: CASSPEGGFSNQPQHF.

The V and J genes are TRBV6-6 and TRBJ2-1; 11 bases are a match to TRBD2. The CDR3 has 16 amino acids. Germline values: CDR1 MNHNY, CDR2 SVGAGI (reference sequence). The V gene end was trimmed by 0 bases and the J gene end by 5 bases; junction bases not matched to a gene: 3. In nucleotides, the CDR3 is TGTGCCAGCAGTTACTCCCCGGGACTAGCGGACAATGAGCAGTTCTTC. This encodes CASSYSPGLADNEQFF.

CDR3 loop: CASSQTIGTGATGELFF. CDR3 nucleotides: TGCGCCAGCAGCCAAACGATAGGGACAGGGGCCACCGGGGAGCTGTTTTTT. This chain uses TRBV4-1 with TRBJ2-2; TRBD1 matches 10 bases. The CDR3 length is 17 residues. With 2 bases clipped from V and 4 bases from J, the junction kept 7 bases outside the gene matches. Per the germline V gene, CDR1 is MGHRA and CDR2 is YSYEKL.

The gene calls are TRBV19 and TRBJ1-5; possibly TRBD1 for D (6 bases). This CDR3 is built from 15 residues. The V and J ends lost 7 bases and 0 bases respectively, with 13 bases between them. CDR1 is LNHDA, CDR2 SQIVND, per germline (reference sequence). The CDR3 protein is CASIGGGHSNQPQHF. In DNA form, the CDR3 reads TGTGCCAGTATAGGGGGAGGGCATAGCAATCAGCCCCAGCATTTT. The full variable domain, with the rest looked up from reference TRBV19 and TRBJ1-5, is DGGITQSPKYLFRKEGQNVTLSCEQNLNHDAMYWYRQDPGQGLRLIYYSQIVNDFQKGDIAEGYSVSREKKESFPLTVTSAQKNPTAFYLCASIGGGHSNQPQHFGDGTRLSIL.

The chain combines TRBV2 with TRBJ1-1, with 9 positions matching TRBD1. V gave up 6 bases and J gave up 4 bases; unmatched junction bases: 6. Germline-derived CDR1 and CDR2 are SNHLY and FYNNEI. The length of the CDR3 is 14 residues. As DNA, the CDR3 is TGTGCCAGCAGGTTACAGGGGGCACCCACTGAAGCTTTCTTT. This gives the protein CASRLQGAPTEAFF.

This chain connects TRBV2 to TRBJ2-7; possible D gene TRBD1, 5 bases. V was shortened by 0 bases and J by 2 bases, with 11 bases between the two germline ends. The CDR3 has 15 residues. CDR1 is SNHLY, CDR2 FYNNEI, per germline. CDR3 in amino acids: CASSEAAGKAYEQYF. In DNA, the CDR3 is TGTGCCAGCAGTGAAGCGGCAGGGAAGGCCTACGAGCAGTACTTC.

The chain's CDR3 is CATSSDRGREKLFF. As DNA, the CDR3 is TGTGCCACCAGCAGCGACAGGGGGCGGGAAAAACTGTTTTTT. The chain has TRBV15 and TRBJ1-4; 10 nucleotides agree with TRBD1. CDR1 LNHNV and CDR2 YYDKDF come from the germline V gene (reference sequence). The ends lost 3 bases at V and 8 bases at J; junction bases unmatched: 3. This CDR3 has 14 residues.

This chain links TRBV9 with TRBJ2-2; 10 positions agree with TRBD2. The germline gives CDR1 SGDLS, CDR2 YYNGEE. This CDR3 has 14 amino acids. The ends lost 0 bases at V and 8 bases at J; junction bases unmatched: 1. DNA for the CDR3: TGTGCCAGCAGCGTAGCGACTAGCGGGGGGGAGCTGTTTTTT. Amino acids: CASSVATSGGELFF. Full variable domain (outside the CDR3, taken from reference TRBV9 and TRBJ2-2): DSGVTQTPKHLITATGQRVTLRCSPRSGDLSVYWYQQSLDQGLQFLIQYYNGEERAKGNILERFSAQQFPDLHSELNLSSLELGDSALYFCASSVATSGGELFFGEGSRLTVL.

This sequence joins TRBV7-3 and TRBJ1-1; D may be TRBD1 (6 bases). The CDR3 has 14 amino acids. The V gene lost 2 bases and the J gene lost 5 bases, with 12 bases spanning the gap. Per germline, CDR1 SGHTA and CDR2 FQGTGA. The CDR3 DNA sequence: TGTGCCAGCAGCTTATACAGGGTGGGAACTGAAGCTTTCTTT. Translation: CASSLYRVGTEAFF.

This clone was observed a few times. V usage is TRBV7-9 and J usage is TRBJ2-7; D gene uncertain. CDR3 length: 13 amino acids. Germline V lookup: CDR1 SEHNR, CDR2 FQNEAQ (reference sequence). V was trimmed by 2 bases and J by 6 bases, leaving 11 bases between them. The CDR3 DNA reads as TGTGCCAGCAGCTTACTAAGCGTGGGCGAGCAGTACGTC. Its translation is CASSLLSVGEQYV.

This chain connects TRBV5-1 to TRBJ2-3; D uncertain. This CDR3 has 11 residues. V lost 7 bases and J lost 0, with 3 bases in between. The germline gives CDR1 SGHRS, CDR2 YFSETQ. In nucleotides, the CDR3 is TGCGCCAGCCGGAGCACAGATACGCAGTATTTT. It yields the protein CASRSTDTQYF.

This clone appeared once. The chain is built from TRBV19 and TRBJ2-1; the D is unclear. This CDR3 contains 15 residues. V lost 0 bases, J lost 0 bases, and 6 bases lay in between. From germline, CDR1 is LNHDA and CDR2 SQIVND (reference sequence). CDR3 DNA: TGTGCCAGTAGTATAGAAAGCTTCTCCTACAATGAGCAGTTCTTC. Protein product: CASSIESFSYNEQFF.